This T cell receptor (beta chain) was documented in a study of cytomegalovirus exposure and HLA in healthy donors. Study as a whole: Early released data had around 89 million unique TCRs, all coming from HLA-typed donors. Regarding the study as a whole: Later genetic work tied a missense DCLRE1C variant to beta-chain V and J trimming.

CDR1 and CDR2 (germline): MRHNA, SNTAGT. This CDR3 has 12 amino acids. The V and J ends lost 2 bases and 8 bases respectively, with 9 bases between them. PCR used 60 Vbeta primers and 13 Jbeta primers. Produced via immunoSEQ multiplex PCR; TCRdb's table is partial and in-frame only. Here the sample spans roughly 100,000 clones, around 71% being singletons. With regard to this clone: Its antigen is as yet unknown.

The chain recombines TRBV6-4 with TRBJ1-2; D is possibly TRBD1 (5 bases). The specimen sequenced was PBMCs. This receptor was identified in a boy between 10 and 17 years old in good health and CMV-seronegative. The CDR3 bases are TGTGCCAGCAGTGACCCAGGGTTAGGCTACACCTTC. It specifies CASSDPGLGYTF.